This T cell receptor (beta chain) originates from a study of T cells in women clearing cervical HPV infection. As for this clone: One end of the junction fails to match germline, which may point to a read error. Other nucleotide sequences from this sample produce the same CDR3.

Sequenced by immunoSEQ multiplex PCR; TCRdb stores in-frame clones only, minus some. The sample has about 34,000 clones. The sequenced sample was blood buffy coat. The clonotype originates from a woman aged 18-70 years with a cervical HPV16 infection that either progressed to CIN3+ or cleared (not recorded which).

This CDR3 reads CASSSTGDDSGNTIYF. CDR3 DNA (partial): TGTGCCAGCTCATCGACAGGGGATGACTCTGGAAACACT. This chain joins TRBV18 and TRBJ1-3, with 8 bases aligning to TRBD1. The CDR3 goes on 3 residues after the read ends, and that part is filled in from the germline J gene. Per germline, CDR1 KGHSH and CDR2 LQKENI. The length of the CDR3 is 16 residues.